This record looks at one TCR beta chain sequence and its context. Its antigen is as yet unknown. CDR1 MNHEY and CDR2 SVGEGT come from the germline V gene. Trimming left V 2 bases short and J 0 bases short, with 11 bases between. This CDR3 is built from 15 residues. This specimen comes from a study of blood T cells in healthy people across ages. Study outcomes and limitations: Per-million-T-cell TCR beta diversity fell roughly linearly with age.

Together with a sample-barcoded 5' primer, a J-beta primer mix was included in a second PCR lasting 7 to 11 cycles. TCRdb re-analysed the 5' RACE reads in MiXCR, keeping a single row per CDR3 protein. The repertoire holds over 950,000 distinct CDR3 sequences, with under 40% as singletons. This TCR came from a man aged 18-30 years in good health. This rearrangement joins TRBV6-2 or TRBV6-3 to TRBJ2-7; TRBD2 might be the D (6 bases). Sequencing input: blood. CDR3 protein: CASSYDRGSSYEQYF. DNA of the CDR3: TGTGCCAGCAGTTACGATCGGGGGAGCTCCTACGAGCAGTACTTC.